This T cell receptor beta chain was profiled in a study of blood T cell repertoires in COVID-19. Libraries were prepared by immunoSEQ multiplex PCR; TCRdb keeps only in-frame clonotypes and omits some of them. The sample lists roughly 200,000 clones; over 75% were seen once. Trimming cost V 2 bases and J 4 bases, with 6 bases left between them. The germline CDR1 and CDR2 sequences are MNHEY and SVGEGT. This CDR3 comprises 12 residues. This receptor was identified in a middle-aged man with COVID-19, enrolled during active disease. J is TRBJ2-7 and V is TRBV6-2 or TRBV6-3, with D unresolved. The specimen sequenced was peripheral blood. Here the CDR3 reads CASSYEVYEQYF. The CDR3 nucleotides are TGTGCCAGCAGTTACGAGGTTTACGAGCAGTACTTC.